The 23 T cell receptor beta chains presented below share a single source sample, sequenced in a study of spatial heterogeneity in lung cancer. One entry per CDR3 protein results from TCRdb running MiXCR on the 5' RACE reads. The top ten hold approximately 21% of the sample, which has 100,000 or so distinct CDR3 sequences, roughly 4.5% seen once. Study-wide results and limits: Higher tumor mutation counts went along with higher counts of expanded intratumoral alpha and beta TCRs.

The time point denotes: sample taken at primary tumor resection. Their recognized antigens are unknown. The sample in question was lung tumor tissue, obtained at surgery. The receptors here all came from a male donor with early-stage non-small cell lung cancer.

This clonotype was found many times. The V gene is TRBV2, the J gene TRBJ2-7; TRBD2 is a possible D gene (6 bases). The CDR3 contains 11 residues. CDR1 is SNHLY, CDR2 FYNNEI, per germline. V was shortened by 6 bases and J by 6 bases, with 9 bases between the two germline ends. CDR3 coding DNA: TGTGCCAGCAGGCGGGGCTCCGAGCAGTACTTC. Translated: CASRRGSEQYF.

Many counts were recorded for this clonotype. Sequence at one end of the junction differs from germline and may be a read error. This chain links TRBV6-6 with TRBJ2-2; TRBD2 is a possible D gene (6 bases). The CDR3 spans 15 residues. The germline V gene encodes CDR1 MNHNY and CDR2 SVGAGI (reference sequence). The CDR3 loop is CATSEAGRPRGELFF. As DNA, the CDR3 is TGTGCCACCAGTGAAGCGGGCAGACCTAGAGGGGAGCTGTTTTTT.

This clonotype was found a few times. The V call is TRBV15, the J call TRBJ1-4; 11 bases agree with TRBD1. Germline V gene lookup returns CDR1 LNHNV and CDR2 YYDKDF (reference sequence). The CDR3 has 16 amino acids. V gave up 3 bases and J gave up 8 bases; unmatched junction bases: 8. CDR3 in DNA: TGTGCCACCAGCAGGGCCTCCGGGACAGGGGGGGAAAAACTGTTTTTT. Protein: CATSRASGTGGEKLFF.

This chain joins TRBV11-2 and TRBJ2-3; D unclear. Germline CDR1 reads SGHAT; CDR2 reads FQNNGV. CDR3 length: 15 amino acids. V was clipped by 1 base and J by 0 bases, with 8 bases between them. The DNA for the CDR3 is TGTGCCAGCAGCTTAGCCGACACTAGCACAGATACGCAGTATTTT. The encoded protein is CASSLADTSTDTQYF.

This clonotype was seen many times. V gene TRBV5-1 combines with J gene TRBJ2-3; D call uncertain. The CDR3 runs 15 residues. Germline lookup yields CDR1 SGHRS and CDR2 YFSETQ. Trimming took off 0 bases at V and 1 base at J, with 9 bases between the two ends. Written as DNA, the CDR3 is TGCGCCAGCAGCTTGGCCTCGCCAGGCACAGATACGCAGTATTTT. Translated, it gives CASSLASPGTDTQYF.

This rearrangement joins TRBV28 to TRBJ1-6; 7 bases align to TRBD1. The trim removed 4 bases at V and 4 bases at J, leaving 4 bases unmatched. The CDR3 covers 15 residues. CDR1 MDHEN and CDR2 SYDVKM come from the germline V gene. The CDR3 DNA is TGTGCCAGCAGTTCCCCGACAGGGTATAATTCACCCCTCCACTTT. Translation: CASSSPTGYNSPLHF.

This clonotype was picked up one time. Just one base apart from a much larger clone, this may be a read error. The J gene is TRBJ2-2, the V gene TRBV2; TRBD2 aligns across 7 bases. The length of the CDR3 is 11 residues. The V gene's germline CDR1 is SNHLY and CDR2 FYNNEI. CDR3 DNA sequence: TGTCCCAGCAGTACTAGCGAGGAGCTGTTTTTT. This gives the protein CPSSTSEELFF.

This clonotype has only a few counts. J is TRBJ2-4 and V is TRBV15, with D hard to call. V was pared by 5 bases and J by 0 bases, with 8 bases between. Germline assignment: CDR1 LNHNV and CDR2 YYDKDF (reference sequence). The CDR3 totals 14 residues. The CDR3, as DNA: TGTGCCACCAGCGGGGTCTCAGCCAAAAACATTCAGTACTTC. This encodes CATSGVSAKNIQYF.

This clonotype has a count of ten or more. The CDR3 region is CAISEPTGTVQGYTF. The CDR3 nucleotides read TGTGCCATCAGTGAGCCGACAGGGACGGTCCAGGGCTACACCTTC. The rearrangement links TRBV10-3 to TRBJ1-2; 7 nucleotides agree with TRBD1. The CDR3 sequence is 15 residues long. CDR1 ENHRY and CDR2 SYGVKD come from the germline V gene. After removal of 2 bases from V and 8 bases from J, the junction contained 11 bases not matched to a gene.

This clonotype was picked up many times. This chain uses TRBV7-2 with TRBJ2-3; the D gene is possibly TRBD2 (6 bases). In germline, CDR1 is SGHTA, CDR2 FQGNSA. The CDR3 length is 14 residues. V gave up 5 bases and J gave up 3 bases, with 12 bases separating them. The DNA for the CDR3 is TGTGCCAGCAGCATCGGACTACCGACAGATACGCAGTATTTT. Its translation: CASSIGLPTDTQYF.

Only a few counts were recorded for this clonotype. The chain joins TRBV5-5 to TRBJ1-6; D perhaps matches TRBD1 (5 bases). Germline V gene data show CDR1 as SGHKS and CDR2 as YYEKEE (reference sequence). Deletions cut 5 bases from V and 9 bases from J, with 18 bases between. This CDR3 region has 15 residues. CDR3: CASRQIGTAGSPLHF. The CDR3 DNA sequence: TGTGCCAGCAGGCAGATTGGGACGGCCGGTTCACCCCTCCACTTT.

In its sample, this clonotype was seen a few times. The rearrangement joins TRBV9 to TRBJ2-4, with D perhaps matching TRBD1 or TRBD2 (7 bases each). The ends were cut back, 4 bases at V and 6 bases at J, with 17 bases in the middle. CDR1 and CDR2 from the germline V gene are SGDLS and YYNGEE. The CDR3 spans 15 residues. The CDR3 DNA is TGTGCCAGCAGCCCCCAGGGGGGGGTCGGAAACATTCAGTACTTC. Its translation is CASSPQGGVGNIQYF.

This clonotype was observed many times. This chain uses TRBV20-1 with TRBJ2-7; D is perhaps TRBD1 (6 bases). Deletions cut 3 bases from V and 4 bases from J, with 7 bases between. CDR1 is DFQATT, CDR2 SNEGSKA, per germline (reference sequence). CDR3 length: 11 residues. The CDR3, as DNA: TGCAGTGCTAGGAGGGGGTACGAGCAGTACTTC. It specifies CSARRGYEQYF.

This clonotype has a count of ten or more. This chain joins TRBV28 and TRBJ2-2; 13 bases match TRBD2. The CDR3 runs 16 residues. Germline-derived CDR1 and CDR2 are MDHEN and SYDVKM. Trimming took 6 bases from V and 6 from J; bases not matched to a gene: 7. CDR3 coding DNA: TGTGCCAGCAGAACCGGACTAGCGGGAGACGCCGGGGAGCTGTTTTTT. As protein: CASRTGLAGDAGELFF.

This clonotype was seen at least ten times. The gene calls are TRBV29-1 and TRBJ2-5, with a tentative D call TRBD2 (5 bases). The CDR3 runs 12 residues. Germline V gene sequence: CDR1 SQVTM, CDR2 ANQGSEA. V lost 5 bases to trimming and J lost 5 bases, with 12 bases between them. In DNA, the CDR3 is TGCAGCGTTCGGGGTCCGGGGGAGACCCAGTACTTC. Protein sequence: CSVRGPGETQYF.

This clonotype came up a few times. The V gene is TRBV5-4, the J gene TRBJ2-6; D unclear. CDR3 length: 15 residues. Germline V gene data show CDR1 as SGHNT and CDR2 as YYREEE (reference sequence). V lost 3 bases and J lost 2, with 9 bases in between. The CDR3 DNA is TGTGCCAGCAGCTCCATATCCCCTGGGGCCAACGTCCTGACTTTC. Protein: CASSSISPGANVLTF.

In its sample, this clonotype was seen many times. The chain joins TRBV4-2 to TRBJ2-2; D is unclear. The CDR3 consists of 13 residues. V was trimmed by 1 base and J by 6 bases, leaving 6 bases between them. The germline V gene encodes CDR1 LGHNA and CDR2 YNFKEQ. The CDR3 reads CASSQANAGELFF. As DNA, the CDR3 is TGTGCCAGCAGCCAAGCCAACGCCGGGGAGCTGTTTTTT.

This clonotype was detected ten times or more. V is TRBV9 and J is TRBJ2-7; 8 bases agree with TRBD1. The CDR3 runs 14 residues. Germline V CDR1 and CDR2: SGDLS, YYNGEE. Trimming removed 3 bases from V and 3 bases from J; junction bases left unmatched: 5. The CDR3 DNA is TGTGCCAGCAGCGCCGGGACAGGTTTCTACGAGCAGTACTTC. Protein sequence: CASSAGTGFYEQYF. Full variable domain (remainder filled in from reference TRBV9 and TRBJ2-7): DSGVTQTPKHLITATGQRVTLRCSPRSGDLSVYWYQQSLDQGLQFLIQYYNGEERAKGNILERFSAQQFPDLHSELNLSSLELGDSALYFCASSAGTGFYEQYFGPGTRLTVT.

The chain uses TRBV20-1 and TRBJ2-3; 12 positions agree with TRBD2. V trimming: 6 bases; J trimming: 4 bases; junction bases outside the gene matches: 5. Looked up from germline, CDR1 is DFQATT and CDR2 is SNEGSKA (reference sequence). The CDR3 has 14 amino acids. The DNA for the CDR3 is TGCAGTGCCCAGACTAGCGGGAGCGCAGATACGCAGTATTTT. It is translated as CSAQTSGSADTQYF.

This clonotype was picked up many times. The chain has TRBV6-6 and TRBJ1-6; D is possibly TRBD1 (5 bases). This CDR3 region has 15 residues. Germline V gene lookup returns CDR1 MNHNY and CDR2 SVGAGI (reference sequence). With 6 bases removed from V and 5 bases from J, the gap between germline ends came to 14 bases. The CDR3 loop reads CASRGQTADNSPLHF. The CDR3 DNA is TGTGCCAGCAGGGGCCAGACAGCGGATAATTCACCCCTCCACTTT.

This clonotype was seen many times. The rearrangement uses TRBV20-1 and TRBJ2-7; perhaps TRBD1 as D (7 bases). This CDR3 has 12 residues. Trimming left V 3 bases short and J 4 bases short, with 10 bases between. Germline-derived CDR1 and CDR2 are DFQATT and SNEGSKA (reference sequence). Here the CDR3 DNA reads TGCAGTGCTAGGACAGGGAGGTACGAGCAGTACTTC. It codes for CSARTGRYEQYF.

The gene calls are TRBV20-1 and TRBJ2-5; TRBD2 might be the D (7 bases). The V end was cut by 7 bases, the J end by 6 bases, with 27 bases between. Germline assignment: CDR1 DFQATT and CDR2 SNEGSKA (reference sequence). This CDR3 has 16 residues. CDR3 coding DNA: TGCAGTGTCACCATTGCGCGGGAGACAGGTTGGAAGACCCAGTACTTC. It yields the protein CSVTIARETGWKTQYF.

In this sample, this clonotype turned up many times. V is TRBV28 and J is TRBJ2-5; no reliable D call. The CDR3 length is 11 residues. Germline V gene data show CDR1 as MDHEN and CDR2 as SYDVKM. The V end was cut by 8 bases, the J end by 4 bases, with 8 bases between. Here the CDR3 DNA reads TGTGCCAGCTCTTACGCAGAGACCCAGTACTTC. This gives the protein CASSYAETQYF.